This T cell receptor beta chain was documented in a study of beta chain features in type 1 diabetes. Study context: No age, gender or cell yield differences were seen between patients and healthy donors.

Naive, central memory, regulatory and stem cell-like memory cells within the CD4+ compartment were sorted using CD45RO/CCR7/CD25/CD127/CD95/CD27. As to this clone: Its antigen is still unknown.

TCRB transcripts that were expressed got sequenced, as all of the isolated RNA had been reverse transcribed. Only in-frame clones appear in the TCRdb table, and some are missing; sequencing was by immunoSEQ multiplex PCR. This sample has about 160,000 clones; just over 8% occur once, and the top ten carry more than 0.45%. The CDR3 spans 13 residues. Germline-derived CDR1 and CDR2 are KGHSH and LQKENI. Trimming removed 6 bases at V and 4 bases at J, with 9 bases between. Study results and caveats: Within each of all four CD4+ subsets, Type 1 diabetes patients had TCRB CDR3s that were moderately but significantly shorter. A possible short-template PCR bias applies equally to patients and controls. Researchers could not determine here whether HLA type influences TCRB rearrangement.

The sequenced sample was central memory CD4+ T cells from blood. This sequence was found in a woman younger than 35 with type 1 diabetes. The V call is TRBV18, the J call TRBJ2-2; D possibly corresponds to TRBD2 (6 bases). The CDR3 DNA reads TGTGCCAGCTCGCGGGAATCCACCGGGGAGCTGTTTTTT. It codes for CASSRESTGELFF.